This T cell receptor (beta chain) was observed in a study of shared clonotypes between healthy human individuals. The authors split each subset's genomic DNA evenly across several immunoSEQ plates. Sequencing was performed with immunoSEQ multiplex PCR; in TCRdb, only in-frame clones are kept and a portion is missing. The sample comprises under 600,000 clones, about 80% of which are singletons, and around 12% rests with the top ten. This clone was detected a few times. The V gene lost 0 bases and the J gene lost 10 bases, with 16 bases spanning the gap. CDR1 and CDR2 from the germline V gene are SGDLS and YYNGEE. The CDR3 loop spans 14 amino acids.

The TCR sequence derives from a woman aged 40 to 50 in good health. Some clones in this sample may be carry-over from other donors' samples. The specimen was PBMCs. The chain joins TRBV9 to TRBJ1-1; D ambiguous. CDR3 DNA: TGTGCCAGCAGCGTAGCGCAAAGCGGTAGCGGAGCTTTCTTT. It specifies CASSVAQSGSGAFF. The whole variable domain, remainder taken from reference TRBV9 and TRBJ1-1, is DSGVTQTPKHLITATGQRVTLRCSPRSGDLSVYWYQQSLDQGLQFLIQYYNGEERAKGNILERFSAQQFPDLHSELNLSSLELGDSALYFCASSVAQSGSGAFFGQGTRLTVV.